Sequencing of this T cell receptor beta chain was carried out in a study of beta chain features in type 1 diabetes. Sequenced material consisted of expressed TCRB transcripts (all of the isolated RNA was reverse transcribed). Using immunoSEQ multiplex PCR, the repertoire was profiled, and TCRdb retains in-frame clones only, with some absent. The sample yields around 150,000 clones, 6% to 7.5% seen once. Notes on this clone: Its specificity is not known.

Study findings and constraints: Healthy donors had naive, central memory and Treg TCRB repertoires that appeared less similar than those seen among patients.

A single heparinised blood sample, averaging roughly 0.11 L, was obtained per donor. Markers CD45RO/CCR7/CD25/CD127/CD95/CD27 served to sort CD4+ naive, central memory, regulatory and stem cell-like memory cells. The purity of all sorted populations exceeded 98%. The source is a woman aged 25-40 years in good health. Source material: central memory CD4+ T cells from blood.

In DNA form, the CDR3 reads TGTGCTAGTGGTTACGGAGCTGGGGAGACCCAGTACTTC. It encodes CASGYGAGETQYF. The chain links TRBV12-5 to TRBJ2-5; no reliable D call. Trimming removed 4 bases at V and 5 bases at J, with 11 bases between. Germline V gene sequence: CDR1 LGHNT, CDR2 FRNRAP. The CDR3 consists of 13 residues.